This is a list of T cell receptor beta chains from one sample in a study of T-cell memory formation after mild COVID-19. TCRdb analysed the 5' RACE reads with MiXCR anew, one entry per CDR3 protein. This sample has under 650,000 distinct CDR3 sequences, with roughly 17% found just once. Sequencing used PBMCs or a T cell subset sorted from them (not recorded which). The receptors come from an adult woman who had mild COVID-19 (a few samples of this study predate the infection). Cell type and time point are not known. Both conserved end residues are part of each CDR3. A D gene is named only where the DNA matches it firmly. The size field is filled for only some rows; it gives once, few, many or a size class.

DNA: TGCAGCGTTCGGACAGGGTTGGAGACCCAGTACTTC
CDR3: CSVRTGLETQYF
D: TRBD1
V: TRBV29-1
size: few
J: TRBJ2-5

DNA: TGCGCCAGCAGCCTGAGGGGCGGGAGGGTCCAAGAGACCCAGTACTTC
CDR3: CASSLRGGRVQETQYF
D: TRBD2
V: TRBV5-1
size: many
J: TRBJ2-5

DNA: TGTGCCAGCAGCTTTACGGGGGGGTTCCAAGAGACCCAGTACTTC
CDR3: CASSFTGGFQETQYF
D: TRBD2
V: TRBV7-8
size: NA
J: TRBJ2-5

DNA: TGTGCCTGGAGCATACACAATCAGCCCCAGCATTTT
CDR3: CAWSIHNQPQHF
D: NA
V: TRBV30
size: few
J: TRBJ1-5

DNA: TGCGCCAGCAGCTTGCGTAGCGGGAGTCCCCATGAGCAGTTCTTC
CDR3: CASSLRSGSPHEQFF
D: TRBD2
V: TRBV5-1
size: few
J: TRBJ2-1

DNA: TGTGCCAGCAGCTTATTATGGGGGGGCAATCAGCCCCAGCATTTT
CDR3: CASSLLWGGNQPQHF
D: NA
V: TRBV5-5
size: many
J: TRBJ1-5

DNA: TGTGCCAGCAGTTTAAGGGACAGGGTTGGGGTCGGAGAAGCTTTCTTT
CDR3: CASSLRDRVGVGEAFF
D: TRBD1
V: TRBV27
size: NA
J: TRBJ1-1

DNA: TGTGCCATCAGTGACGAGGGTACGAGCTCCTACGAGCAGTACTTC
CDR3: CAISDEGTSSYEQYF
D: NA
V: TRBV10-3
size: few
J: TRBJ2-7

DNA: TGTGCCAGCAGTTCGGGATACGACAGCGGAGATACGCAGTATTTT
CDR3: CASSSGYDSGDTQYF
D: NA
V: TRBV6-2/TRBV6-3
size: few
J: TRBJ2-3

DNA: TGTGCCAGCAGTTATGCGGGGGACACTGAAGCTTTCTTT
CDR3: CASSYAGDTEAFF
D: NA
V: TRBV6-5
size: NA
J: TRBJ1-1

DNA: TGTGCCAGCTCACCATATGAGGGGAGGAGAAACCCCCAGTACTTC
CDR3: CASSPYEGRRNPQYF
D: NA
V: TRBV18
size: NA
J: TRBJ2-5

DNA: TGTGCCAGCAGCTTAGACCTACCGCAGCAGTACTTC
CDR3: CASSLDLPQQYF
D: NA
V: TRBV11-2
size: many
J: TRBJ2-7

DNA: TGTGCCAGCAGCTCCCGGGATGCGGGTAAATCCTACAATGAGCAGTTCTTC
CDR3: CASSSRDAGKSYNEQFF
D: NA
V: TRBV7-2
size: many
J: TRBJ2-1

DNA: TGCAGTGCTAGACCGGGAGGGCCAGAAGAGCAGTACTTC
CDR3: CSARPGGPEEQYF
D: TRBD2
V: TRBV20-1
size: few
J: TRBJ2-7

DNA: TGCAGTGTTTTCTCCGGGACCCAGCAAGAGACCCAGTACTTC
CDR3: CSVFSGTQQETQYF
D: NA
V: TRBV20-1
size: NA
J: TRBJ2-5

DNA: TGTGCCAGAAAAGGGTCTGGAAACACCATATATTTT
CDR3: CARKGSGNTIYF
D: NA
V: TRBV2
size: many
J: TRBJ1-3

DNA: TGTGCCACCAGTGATAAGAGGGAATACAATGAGCAGTTCTTC
CDR3: CATSDKREYNEQFF
D: NA
V: TRBV24-1
size: NA
J: TRBJ2-1

DNA: TGTGCCAGCAGCCAAGATCTCCAAGATACGCAGTATTTT
CDR3: CASSQDLQDTQYF
D: NA
V: TRBV14
size: NA
J: TRBJ2-3

DNA: TGTGCCAGCAGTGCCACAGGGGGTTCCTACAATGAGCAGTTCTTC
CDR3: CASSATGGSYNEQFF
D: TRBD1
V: TRBV12-3/TRBV12-4
size: many
J: TRBJ2-1

DNA: TGTGCCAGCTCACCACCTGCCAGCGAAGCCTACGAGCAGTACTTC
CDR3: CASSPPASEAYEQYF
D: NA
V: TRBV18
size: NA
J: TRBJ2-7

DNA: TGCGCCAGCAGTTTACAGGGGGCGCAAGTCTATGGCTACACCTTC
CDR3: CASSLQGAQVYGYTF
D: TRBD1
V: TRBV4-3
size: few
J: TRBJ1-2

DNA: TGTGCCAGCAGCTTAGCGAGTATAGCGGGAGTGGGTGAGCAGTTCTTC
CDR3: CASSLASIAGVGEQFF
D: TRBD2
V: TRBV7-6
size: few
J: TRBJ2-1

DNA: TGCAGCGTTGGGAGTAGCGGGGGAGATCGGACAGATACGCAGTATTTT
CDR3: CSVGSSGGDRTDTQYF
D: TRBD2
V: TRBV29-1
size: few
J: TRBJ2-3

DNA: TGTGCCAGCAGCTGGACAGGAGGGTACGGTGACTATGGCTACACCTTC
CDR3: CASSWTGGYGDYGYTF
D: TRBD1
V: TRBV13
size: NA
J: TRBJ1-2

DNA: TGTGCCTGCCAAGGCGGGTACTACGAGCAGTACTTC
CDR3: CACQGGYYEQYF
D: NA
V: TRBV6-9
size: few
J: TRBJ2-7

DNA: TGTGCCAGCAACCAAGTCCAGGTTGGACAGCCCCAGCATTTT
CDR3: CASNQVQVGQPQHF
D: NA
V: TRBV2
size: many
J: TRBJ1-5

DNA: TGTGCCAGCAGCTTAGCCCGGGGGGCCTACGAGCAGTACTTC
CDR3: CASSLARGAYEQYF
D: TRBD2
V: TRBV11-2
size: few
J: TRBJ2-7

DNA: TGTGCCAGCAGTTACTATGTTGGTGGGCAGGGGAAGAATCAGCCCCAGCATTTT
CDR3: CASSYYVGGQGKNQPQHF
D: NA
V: TRBV6-2/TRBV6-3
size: NA
J: TRBJ1-5

DNA: TGCAGTGGATCGAGCGGCTCCTACGAGCAGTACTTC
CDR3: CSGSSGSYEQYF
D: NA
V: TRBV20-1
size: few
J: TRBJ2-7

DNA: TGCGCCAGCAGCGTAGGGGAAGACGGCACAGATACGCAGTATTTT
CDR3: CASSVGEDGTDTQYF
D: NA
V: TRBV5-1
size: NA
J: TRBJ2-3

DNA: TGCGCCAGCAGCCAAGCGGCCAGCGGCCCTTTAAATGAGCAGTTCTTC
CDR3: CASSQAASGPLNEQFF
D: NA
V: TRBV4-3
size: NA
J: TRBJ2-1

DNA: TGCAGCGTTGGGTCTTCGAACACTGAAGCTTTCTTT
CDR3: CSVGSSNTEAFF
D: NA
V: TRBV29-1
size: few
J: TRBJ1-1

DNA: TGTGCCAGCAGCGTAGCTAGGTCCAGCGGGAGCGTCGAGCAGTACTTC
CDR3: CASSVARSSGSVEQYF
D: TRBD2
V: TRBV9
size: NA
J: TRBJ2-7

DNA: TGTGCCAGCACCGATTCCTTGGGACTAGCGGGAGTGGAGACCCAGTACTTC
CDR3: CASTDSLGLAGVETQYF
D: TRBD2
V: TRBV27
size: few
J: TRBJ2-5

DNA: TGTGCCAGCAGCTTCGGGACAGAGATCACAGATACGCAGTATTTT
CDR3: CASSFGTEITDTQYF
D: TRBD1
V: TRBV7-9
size: NA
J: TRBJ2-3

DNA: TGTGCCAGCAGGAAAGGGGACACTGAAGCTTTCTTT
CDR3: CASRKGDTEAFF
D: NA
V: TRBV11-3
size: once
J: TRBJ1-1

DNA: TGTGCCAGCAGCCAAGATCATGGGGGCAGGGAGCTGTTTTTT
CDR3: CASSQDHGGRELFF
D: NA
V: TRBV3-1
size: few
J: TRBJ2-2

DNA: TGTGCCAGCAGCCAAGCCCCGGGACAGGGGAGCGGCTACACCTTC
CDR3: CASSQAPGQGSGYTF
D: TRBD1
V: TRBV4-2
size: few
J: TRBJ1-2

DNA: TGCAGTGCTAGAACAGGGCCCTATGGCTACACCTTC
CDR3: CSARTGPYGYTF
D: NA
V: TRBV20-1
size: NA
J: TRBJ1-2

DNA: TGTGCCAGTGGCCCGGGGAACACTGAAGCTTTCTTT
CDR3: CASGPGNTEAFF
D: NA
V: TRBV19
size: many
J: TRBJ1-1

DNA: TGTGCCAGTAGTATAGGGACAGGGATTCTCTCCTACGAGCAGTACTTC
CDR3: CASSIGTGILSYEQYF
D: TRBD1
V: TRBV19
size: NA
J: TRBJ2-7

DNA: TGCGCCAGCAGCTTGGGGACAGGGGGCGACACTGAAGCTTTCTTT
CDR3: CASSLGTGGDTEAFF
D: TRBD1
V: TRBV5-1
size: NA
J: TRBJ1-1

DNA: TGTGCCAGCACCGATCGGGGTACACTGAACACCGGGGAGCTGTTTTTT
CDR3: CASTDRGTLNTGELFF
D: NA
V: TRBV27
size: few
J: TRBJ2-2

DNA: TGTGCCAGCAGTCCACAGGGGTTTGGCGAGCAGTACTTC
CDR3: CASSPQGFGEQYF
D: TRBD1
V: TRBV12-3/TRBV12-4
size: NA
J: TRBJ2-7

DNA: TGTGCCAGCAGCTTGGGACAGGGAAACGCAGATACGCAGTATTTT
CDR3: CASSLGQGNADTQYF
D: TRBD1
V: TRBV5-5
size: NA
J: TRBJ2-3

DNA: TGTGCCTGGGCCAAGCCCAGTAAATTTAGCTCCTACGAGCAGTACTTC
CDR3: CAWAKPSKFSSYEQYF
D: NA
V: TRBV30
size: few
J: TRBJ2-7

DNA: TGTGCCATCAGTGAGTTGATAGGAAACACTGAAGCTTTCTTT
CDR3: CAISELIGNTEAFF
D: NA
V: TRBV10-3
size: few
J: TRBJ1-1

DNA: TGTGCCAGCAGCTCCTGGGGAGAAGAGACCCAGTACTTC
CDR3: CASSSWGEETQYF
D: NA
V: TRBV7-9
size: NA
J: TRBJ2-5

DNA: TGTGCCCGATGCCTGGACGCAGGGTACTTCTACGAGCAGTACTTC
CDR3: CARCLDAGYFYEQYF
D: NA
V: TRBV7-9
size: NA
J: TRBJ2-7

DNA: TGCAGTGCTAGAGGGCTTGACAGGGCATACTACGAGCAGTACTTC
CDR3: CSARGLDRAYYEQYF
D: TRBD1
V: TRBV20-1
size: NA
J: TRBJ2-7

DNA: TGCGCCAGCAGCTCGGGGGACAGGGGCTACGAGCAGTACTTC
CDR3: CASSSGDRGYEQYF
D: TRBD1
V: TRBV5-1
size: NA
J: TRBJ2-7

DNA: TGTGCCAGCAGCCAAGTAGCACAGAGCTCCTATAATTCACCCCTCCACTTT
CDR3: CASSQVAQSSYNSPLHF
D: NA
V: TRBV4-2
size: few
J: TRBJ1-6

DNA: TGTGCCAGCAGCTTGTGGGGACTAGGTGGCACAGATACGCAGTATTTT
CDR3: CASSLWGLGGTDTQYF
D: TRBD2
V: TRBV5-5
size: NA
J: TRBJ2-3

DNA: TGTGCCAGCGGATCGGGAGGGCCCGGAAACATTCAGTACTTC
CDR3: CASGSGGPGNIQYF
D: TRBD2
V: TRBV9
size: few
J: TRBJ2-4

DNA: TGTGCCAGCAGCTTAGCGTGGGGGACTAGCGGGACCCTCAATGAGCAGTTCTTC
CDR3: CASSLAWGTSGTLNEQFF
D: TRBD2
V: TRBV7-6
size: few
J: TRBJ2-1

DNA: TGCGCCAGCAGCCAAGAGGGAATTCCCAATCAGCCCCAGCATTTT
CDR3: CASSQEGIPNQPQHF
D: NA
V: TRBV4-1
size: NA
J: TRBJ1-5

DNA: TGTGCCAGCTCACCACCGGGCGGGAGGGCCGATGAGCAGTTCTTC
CDR3: CASSPPGGRADEQFF
D: TRBD2
V: TRBV18
size: NA
J: TRBJ2-1

DNA: TGTGCCAGCAGCTTGGGACAGGCTAGGGAGCTGTTTTTT
CDR3: CASSLGQARELFF
D: NA
V: TRBV5-5
size: NA
J: TRBJ2-2

DNA: TGTGCCAGTAGCGGGACAGCGAGCTCCTACGAGCAGTACTTC
CDR3: CASSGTASSYEQYF
D: TRBD1
V: TRBV19
size: few
J: TRBJ2-7